This TCR beta chain was retrieved from a study of cytomegalovirus exposure and HLA in healthy donors. The germline V gene has CDR1 LGHNT and CDR2 FRNRAP. There are 13 residues in the CDR3. Trimming pared 8 bases from V and 0 bases from J, leaving 8 bases between. The PCR ran on 60 Vbeta and 13 Jbeta primers. Clones were sequenced by immunoSEQ multiplex PCR, and TCRdb holds only the in-frame ones, with some missing. The data hold around 110,000 clones, with around 85% observed a single time. The rearrangement links TRBV12-5 to TRBJ1-3; D gene unclear. Specimen: PBMCs. The receptor was derived from a man aged 55 to 69 in good health and CMV-seronegative. The CDR3, as DNA: TGTGCTAGTATGTCGAGCTCTGGAAACACCATATATTTT. Amino acid sequence: CASMSSSGNTIYF.